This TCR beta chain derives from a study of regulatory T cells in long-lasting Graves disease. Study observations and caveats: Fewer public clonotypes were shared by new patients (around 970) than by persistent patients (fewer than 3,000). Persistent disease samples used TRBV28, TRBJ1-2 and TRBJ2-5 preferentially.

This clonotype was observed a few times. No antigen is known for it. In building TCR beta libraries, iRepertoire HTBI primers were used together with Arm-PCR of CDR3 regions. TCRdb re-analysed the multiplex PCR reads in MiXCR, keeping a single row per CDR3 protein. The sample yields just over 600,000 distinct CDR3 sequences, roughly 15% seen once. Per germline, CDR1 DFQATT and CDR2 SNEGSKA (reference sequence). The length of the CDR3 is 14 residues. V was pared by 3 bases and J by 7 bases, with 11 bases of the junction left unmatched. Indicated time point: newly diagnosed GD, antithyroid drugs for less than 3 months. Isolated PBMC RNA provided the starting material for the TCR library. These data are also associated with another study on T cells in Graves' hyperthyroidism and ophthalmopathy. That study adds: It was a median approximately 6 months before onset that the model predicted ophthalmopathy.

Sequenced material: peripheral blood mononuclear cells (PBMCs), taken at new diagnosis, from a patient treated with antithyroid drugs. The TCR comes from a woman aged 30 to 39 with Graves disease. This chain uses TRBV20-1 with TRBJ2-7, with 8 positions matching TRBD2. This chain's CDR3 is CSASPTSGPGEQYF. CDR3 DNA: TGCAGTGCTAGCCCTACTAGCGGACCGGGTGAGCAGTACTTC.